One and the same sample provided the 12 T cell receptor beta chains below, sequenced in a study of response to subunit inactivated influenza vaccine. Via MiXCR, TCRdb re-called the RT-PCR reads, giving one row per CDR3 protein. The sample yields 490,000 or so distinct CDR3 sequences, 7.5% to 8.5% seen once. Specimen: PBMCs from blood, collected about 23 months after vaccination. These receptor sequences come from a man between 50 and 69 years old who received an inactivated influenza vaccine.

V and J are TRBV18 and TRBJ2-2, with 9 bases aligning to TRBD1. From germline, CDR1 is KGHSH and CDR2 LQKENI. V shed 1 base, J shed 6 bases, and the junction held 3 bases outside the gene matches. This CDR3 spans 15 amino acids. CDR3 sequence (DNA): TGTGCCAGCTCACCACGGGACAGGGAGGCCGGGGAGCTGTTTTTT. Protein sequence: CASSPRDREAGELFF.

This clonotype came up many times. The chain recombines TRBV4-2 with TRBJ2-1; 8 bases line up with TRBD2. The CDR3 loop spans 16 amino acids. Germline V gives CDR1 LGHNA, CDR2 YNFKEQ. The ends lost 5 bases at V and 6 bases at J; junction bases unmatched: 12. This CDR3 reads CASSSMPAGDPNEQFF. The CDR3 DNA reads TGTGCCAGCAGCTCAATGCCAGCGGGGGATCCCAATGAGCAGTTCTTC.

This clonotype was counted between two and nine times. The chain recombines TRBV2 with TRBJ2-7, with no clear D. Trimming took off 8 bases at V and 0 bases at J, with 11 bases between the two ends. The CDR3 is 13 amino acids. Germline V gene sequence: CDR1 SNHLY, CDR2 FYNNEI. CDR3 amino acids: CASLARVSYEQYF. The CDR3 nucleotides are TGTGCCAGCTTAGCCAGAGTCTCCTACGAGCAGTACTTC.

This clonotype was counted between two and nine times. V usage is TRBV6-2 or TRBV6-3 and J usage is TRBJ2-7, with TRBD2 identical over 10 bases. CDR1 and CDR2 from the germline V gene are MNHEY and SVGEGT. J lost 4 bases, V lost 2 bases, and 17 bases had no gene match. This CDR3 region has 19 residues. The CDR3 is CASSYPAVPSGSGRYEQYF. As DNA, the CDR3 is TGTGCCAGCAGTTACCCGGCCGTACCTAGCGGGAGTGGAAGATACGAGCAGTACTTC.

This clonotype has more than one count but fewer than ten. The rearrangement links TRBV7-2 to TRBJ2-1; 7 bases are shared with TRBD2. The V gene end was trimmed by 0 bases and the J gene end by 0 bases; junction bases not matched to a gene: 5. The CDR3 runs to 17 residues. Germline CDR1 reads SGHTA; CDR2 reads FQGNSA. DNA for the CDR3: TGTGCCAGCAGCTTAGCGGGCGGGAGCCACTCCTACAATGAGCAGTTCTTC. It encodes CASSLAGGSHSYNEQFF. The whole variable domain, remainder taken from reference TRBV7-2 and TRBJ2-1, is GAGVSQSPSNKVTEKGKDVELRCDPISGHTALYWYRQSLGQGLEFLIYFQGNSAPDKSGLPSDRFSAERTGGSVSTLTIQRTQQEDSAVYLCASSLAGGSHSYNEQFFGPGTRLTVL.

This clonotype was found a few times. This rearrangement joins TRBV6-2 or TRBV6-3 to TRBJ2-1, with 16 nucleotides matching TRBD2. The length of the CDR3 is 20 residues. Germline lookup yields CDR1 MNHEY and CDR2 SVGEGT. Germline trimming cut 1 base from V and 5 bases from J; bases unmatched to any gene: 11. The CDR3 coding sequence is TGTGCCAGCAGTTACTGGGGACTAGCGGGAGGGTTTCTGCCGAACAATGAGCAGTTCTTC. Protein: CASSYWGLAGGFLPNNEQFF.

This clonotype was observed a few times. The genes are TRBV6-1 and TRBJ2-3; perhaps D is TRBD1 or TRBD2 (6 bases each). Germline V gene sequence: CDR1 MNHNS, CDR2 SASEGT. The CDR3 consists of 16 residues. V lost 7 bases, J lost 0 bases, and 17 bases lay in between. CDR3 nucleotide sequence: TGTGCCAGCACGAGGGGGGTCACATTTAGCACAGATACGCAGTATTTT. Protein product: CASTRGVTFSTDTQYF.

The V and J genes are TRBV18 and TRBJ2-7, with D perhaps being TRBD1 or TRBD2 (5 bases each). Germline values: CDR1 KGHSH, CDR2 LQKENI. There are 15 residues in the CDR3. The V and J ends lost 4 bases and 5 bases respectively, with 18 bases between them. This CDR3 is CASSLNRGGTHEQYF. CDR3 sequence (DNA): TGTGCCAGCTCACTAAACCGTGGGGGTACGCACGAGCAGTACTTC.

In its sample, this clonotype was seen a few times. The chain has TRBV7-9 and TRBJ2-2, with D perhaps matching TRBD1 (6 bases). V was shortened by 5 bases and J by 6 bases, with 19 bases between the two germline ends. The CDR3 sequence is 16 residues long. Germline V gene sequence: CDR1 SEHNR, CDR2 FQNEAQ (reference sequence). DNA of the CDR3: TGTGCCAGCAGCCCTTTACAGGGAATTGGTTCCGGGGAGCTGTTTTTT. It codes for CASSPLQGIGSGELFF.

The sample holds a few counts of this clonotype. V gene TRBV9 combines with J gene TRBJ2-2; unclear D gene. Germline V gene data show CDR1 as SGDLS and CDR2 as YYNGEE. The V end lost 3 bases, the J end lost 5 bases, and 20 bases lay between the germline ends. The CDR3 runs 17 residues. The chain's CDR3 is CASSGNHMGIRTGELFF. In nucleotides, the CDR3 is TGTGCCAGCAGCGGAAATCATATGGGTATCAGGACCGGGGAGCTGTTTTTT.

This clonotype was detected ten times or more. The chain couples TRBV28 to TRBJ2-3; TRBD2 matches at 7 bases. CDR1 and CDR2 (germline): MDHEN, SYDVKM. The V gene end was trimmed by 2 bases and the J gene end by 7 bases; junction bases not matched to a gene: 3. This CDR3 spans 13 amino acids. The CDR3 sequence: CASSLAGVNTQYF. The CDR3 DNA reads TGTGCCAGCAGTTTAGCGGGAGTCAATACGCAGTATTTT.

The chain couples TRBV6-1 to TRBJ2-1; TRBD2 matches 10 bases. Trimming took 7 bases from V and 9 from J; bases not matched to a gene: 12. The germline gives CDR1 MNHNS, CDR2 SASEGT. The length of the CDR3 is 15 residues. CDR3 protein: CASTLRAGGLGEQFF. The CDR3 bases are TGTGCCAGCACCCTCCGAGCGGGGGGGCTCGGTGAGCAGTTCTTC.